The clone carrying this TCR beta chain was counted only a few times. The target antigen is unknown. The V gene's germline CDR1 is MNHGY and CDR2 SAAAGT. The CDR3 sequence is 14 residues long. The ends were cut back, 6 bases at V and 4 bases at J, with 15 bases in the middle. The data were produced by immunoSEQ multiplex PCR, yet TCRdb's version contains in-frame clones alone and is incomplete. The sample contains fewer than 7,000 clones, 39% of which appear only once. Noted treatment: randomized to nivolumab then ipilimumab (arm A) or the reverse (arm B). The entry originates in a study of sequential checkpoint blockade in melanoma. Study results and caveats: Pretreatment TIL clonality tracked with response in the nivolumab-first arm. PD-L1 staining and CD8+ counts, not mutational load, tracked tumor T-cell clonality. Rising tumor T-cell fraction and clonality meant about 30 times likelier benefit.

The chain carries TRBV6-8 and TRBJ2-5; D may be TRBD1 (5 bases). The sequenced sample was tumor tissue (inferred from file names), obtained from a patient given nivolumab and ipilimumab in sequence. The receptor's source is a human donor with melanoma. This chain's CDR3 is CASRDKGLSETQYF. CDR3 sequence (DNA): TGTGCCAGCAGGGACAAAGGTTTATCAGAGACCCAGTACTTC.